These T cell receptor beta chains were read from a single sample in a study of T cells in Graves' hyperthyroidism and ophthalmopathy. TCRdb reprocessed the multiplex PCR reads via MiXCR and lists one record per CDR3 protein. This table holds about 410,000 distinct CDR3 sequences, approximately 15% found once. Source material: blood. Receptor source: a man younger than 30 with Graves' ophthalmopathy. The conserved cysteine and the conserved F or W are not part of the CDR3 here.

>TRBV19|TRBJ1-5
ASSRGRPPNQPQH
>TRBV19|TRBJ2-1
ASRELERSSYNEQF
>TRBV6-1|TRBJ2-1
ASSAIQYEQF
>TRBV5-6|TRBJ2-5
ASSSSGETQY
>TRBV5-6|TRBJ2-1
ASTWATQGVEEQF
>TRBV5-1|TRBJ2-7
ASSFKTGEQY
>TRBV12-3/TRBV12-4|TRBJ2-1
ASSLGINEQF
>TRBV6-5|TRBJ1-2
ASSYEGDLNYGYT
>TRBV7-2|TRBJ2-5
ASSLRQAGETQY
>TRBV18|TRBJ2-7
ASSPMHEAEQY
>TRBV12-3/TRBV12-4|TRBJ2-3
ASSLKKGQIKDTQY
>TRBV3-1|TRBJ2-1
ASSPVMGSGTDNEQF
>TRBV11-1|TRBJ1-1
ASSLASGSPNTEAF
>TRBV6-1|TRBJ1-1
ASEPGGGWETEAF
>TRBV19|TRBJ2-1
ASSGSGIAEQF
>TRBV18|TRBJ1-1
ASSPLASLNTETF
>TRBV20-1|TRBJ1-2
SARSQGGTYGYT
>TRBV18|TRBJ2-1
ASSPAGLAGDNEQF
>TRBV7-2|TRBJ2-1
ASRWGTGGYNEQF
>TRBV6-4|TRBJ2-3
ASSSQGGADTQY
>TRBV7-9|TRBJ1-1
ASSLRSEGAF
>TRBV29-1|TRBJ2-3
SVKGTGGNTQY
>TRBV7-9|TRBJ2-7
ASSLGTGGDLYEQY
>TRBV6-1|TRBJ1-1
ASSPWTGRGTEAF
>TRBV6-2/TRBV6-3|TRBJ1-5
ASSSGAARRGQPQH
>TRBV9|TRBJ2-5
ASSVQGNQETQY
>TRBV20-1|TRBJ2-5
SASVPTEETQY
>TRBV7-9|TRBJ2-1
ASSFLADRRGEQF
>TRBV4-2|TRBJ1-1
ASSQDTPGIPEAF
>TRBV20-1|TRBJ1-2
SARDFTAEYHGYT
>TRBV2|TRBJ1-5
ASSEADSSNQPQH
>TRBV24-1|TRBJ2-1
ATSDSDTPVEQF
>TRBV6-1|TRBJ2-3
ASSRLAGADTDTQY
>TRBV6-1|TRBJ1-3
ASRRTGGLGSYPSGNTIY
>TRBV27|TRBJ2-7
ASSRPPGTLLTEQY
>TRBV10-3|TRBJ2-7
ATGQPAWPPLVPEQY
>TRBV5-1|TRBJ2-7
ASSVRDIGYEQY
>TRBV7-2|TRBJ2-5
ASSLGLAGVETQY
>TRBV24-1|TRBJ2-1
ATSGGLAGDNEQF
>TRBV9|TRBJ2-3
ASSVGGVFGSGGDTQY
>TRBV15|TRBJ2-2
ATRGGLDTGELF
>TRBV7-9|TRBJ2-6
ASSFDRQHSGANVLT